Below are 26 T cell receptor beta chains sequenced from a single sample in a study of cytomegalovirus exposure and HLA in healthy donors. Researchers ran the PCR with 60 Vbeta and 13 Jbeta primers. The repertoire was sequenced with immunoSEQ multiplex PCR; TCRdb's copy has only in-frame clones and lacks some. Of around 68,000 clones in the sample, roughly 85% were seen once. The sample was PBMCs. The receptors originated from a female donor in good health and CMV-seronegative.

This clone was recorded a few times. V gene TRBV6-1 combines with J gene TRBJ1-1; D may be TRBD1 (6 bases). Germline CDR1 MNHNS, CDR2 SASEGT. Trimming left V 4 bases short and J 8 bases short, with 17 bases between. The CDR3 consists of 14 residues. In nucleotides, the CDR3 is TGTGCCAGCAGTGCTGGACAGTCTTCGTGGGAAGCTTTCTTT. It is translated as CASSAGQSSWEAFF.

The J gene is TRBJ1-5, the V gene TRBV19; no definite D call. V lost 5 bases to trimming and J lost 9 bases, with 17 bases between them. The CDR3 extends over 14 amino acids. CDR1 and CDR2 (germline): LNHDA, SQIVND (reference sequence). The CDR3 DNA reads TGTGCCAGTAGTGAGACCGTAGCCGGTCTGCCCCAGCATTTT. This encodes CASSETVAGLPQHF.

This clone was seen a few times. The chain recombines TRBV6-1 with TRBJ1-1; 9 nucleotides agree with TRBD1. The CDR3 is made up of 15 amino acids. V was clipped by 6 bases and J by 2 bases; unmatched bases: 7. Germline loops: CDR1 MNHNS, CDR2 SASEGT. CDR3 nucleotides: TGTGCCAGCAGGGCTCGGACAGGGGTAAACACTGAAGCTTTCTTT. Its translation is CASRARTGVNTEAFF.

The gene calls are TRBV30 and TRBJ1-1; perhaps TRBD1 as D (5 bases). V gave up 1 base and J gave up 8 bases, with 14 bases separating them. The CDR3 covers 13 residues. Per the germline V gene, CDR1 is GTSNPN and CDR2 is SVGIG (reference sequence). The CDR3 nucleotides read TGTGCCTGGAGTGGGGACTTGCGGGGAGAAGCTTTCTTT. This encodes CAWSGDLRGEAFF.

The J gene is TRBJ2-7, the V gene TRBV6-6; TRBD2 might be the D (6 bases). The germline V and J ends were trimmed by 6 bases and 0 bases, with 12 bases remaining between them. CDR3 length: 14 amino acids. CDR1 is MNHNY and CDR2 is SVGAGI in the germline V gene (reference sequence). CDR3 DNA: TGTGCCAGCAGCCCCTCGCGGGGCTCCTACGAGCAGTACTTC. Protein sequence: CASSPSRGSYEQYF.

V is TRBV5-8 and J is TRBJ1-5; 9 bases line up with TRBD1. V dropped 4 bases and J dropped 0; count of bases not matched to a gene: 5. This CDR3 is built from 16 residues. Germline assignment: CDR1 SGHTS and CDR2 YDEGEE. The CDR3 sequence: CASSPGTGPSNQPQHF. Written as DNA, the CDR3 is TGTGCCAGCAGCCCGGGGACAGGGCCTAGCAATCAGCCCCAGCATTTT.

The chain joins TRBV2 to TRBJ1-1, with a weak D call TRBD1 (5 bases). With 4 bases removed from V and 3 bases from J, the gap between germline ends came to 15 bases. Per the germline V gene, CDR1 is SNHLY and CDR2 is FYNNEI. CDR3 length: 15 residues. The CDR3 DNA sequence: TGTGCCAGCAGTGCAGGAGGGGCAAGGGACACTGAAGCTTTCTTT. Translating gives CASSAGGARDTEAFF.

This clone was counted between two and nine times. The gene calls are TRBV18 and TRBJ1-1; no definite D call. Germline assignment: CDR1 KGHSH and CDR2 LQKENI. Trimming pared 2 bases from V and 1 base from J, leaving 5 bases between. The CDR3 has 13 residues. DNA of the CDR3: TGTGCCAGCTCACCATCACAGAACACTGAAGCTTTCTTT. It specifies CASSPSQNTEAFF.

The chain has TRBV4-1 and TRBJ2-2; perhaps TRBD1 as D (5 bases). This CDR3 comprises 17 residues. V gave up 6 bases and J gave up 1 base, with 18 bases separating them. Germline V CDR1 and CDR2: MGHRA, YSYEKL. The CDR3 protein is CASRQIDRGLNTGELFF. For the CDR3, the DNA is TGCGCCAGCAGACAGATTGATAGGGGTCTGAACACCGGGGAGCTGTTTTTT.

The V gene is TRBV20-1, the J gene TRBJ2-7; TRBD2 agrees at 7 bases. The CDR3 runs to 11 residues. CDR1 is DFQATT, CDR2 SNEGSKA, per germline (reference sequence). The ends lost 5 bases at V and 6 bases at J; junction bases unmatched: 4. The CDR3 protein is CSARGRGEQYF. In nucleotides, the CDR3 is TGCAGTGCTCGGGGGAGGGGCGAGCAGTACTTC.

The rearrangement joins TRBV6-1 to TRBJ2-3; no reliable D call. V lost 4 bases and J lost 0, with 11 bases in between. The CDR3 is made up of 15 amino acids. CDR1 and CDR2 (germline): MNHNS, SASEGT. For the CDR3, the DNA is TGTGCCAGCAGTGGTGGAGCGCTTAGCACAGATACGCAGTATTTT. Protein sequence: CASSGGALSTDTQYF.

This rearrangement joins TRBV18 to TRBJ1-2; D not certain. This CDR3 is 14 amino acids long. CDR1 and CDR2 (germline): KGHSH, LQKENI. The V and J ends lost 3 bases and 7 bases respectively, with 15 bases between them. CDR3 in DNA: TGTGCCAGCTCACCGTCCGCCAACCCGGGTGGCTACACCTTC. It specifies CASSPSANPGGYTF.

V gene TRBV10-3 combines with J gene TRBJ2-7; a weak D match, TRBD1 (6 bases). The CDR3 consists of 13 residues. Germline loops: CDR1 ENHRY, CDR2 SYGVKD. V lost 4 bases to trimming and J lost 0 bases, with 7 bases between them. DNA of the CDR3: TGTGCCATCAGTGTAGGGGGCTCCTACGAGCAGTACTTC. Protein: CAISVGGSYEQYF.

The genes are TRBV7-2 and TRBJ1-1, with D possibly TRBD1 on 5 matching bases. Trimming removed 8 bases at V and 0 bases at J, with 16 bases between. Germline lookup yields CDR1 SGHTA and CDR2 FQGNSA. The CDR3 runs to 15 residues. The CDR3 DNA sequence: TGTGCCAGCCAGCTCCAATGGGGGGTGAACACTGAAGCTTTCTTT. As protein: CASQLQWGVNTEAFF.

The chain has TRBV18 and TRBJ2-1; tentative D call: TRBD1 (6 bases). Trimming stripped 4 bases from V and 7 bases from J, with 17 bases between. The CDR3 runs 15 residues. Germline CDR1 KGHSH, CDR2 LQKENI. Written as DNA, the CDR3 is TGTGCCAGCTCACTGTTAGGAACCCAGGGGAATGAGCAGTTCTTC. This encodes CASSLLGTQGNEQFF.

V and J are TRBV5-1 and TRBJ2-3, with 16 bases lining up with TRBD2. Germline V gives CDR1 SGHRS, CDR2 YFSETQ. J was trimmed by 3 bases and V by 4 bases; bases with no gene match: 8. The CDR3 is 18 residues long. CDR3 residues: CASSQIPGLAGGTDTQYF. As DNA, the CDR3 is TGCGCCAGCAGCCAAATCCCGGGACTAGCGGGGGGGACAGATACGCAGTATTTT.

The chain joins TRBV10-3 to TRBJ1-6; 8 bases agree with TRBD1. The CDR3 runs to 16 residues. The germline gives CDR1 ENHRY, CDR2 SYGVKD. With 6 bases clipped from V and 9 bases from J, the junction kept 13 bases outside the gene matches. CDR3 protein: CAISPAAGGFSSPLHF. The CDR3 DNA sequence: TGTGCCATCAGCCCCGCGGCAGGGGGCTTTAGTTCACCCCTCCACTTT.

The J gene is TRBJ1-6, the V gene TRBV9; TRBD1 matches 11 bases. Germline V gene data show CDR1 as SGDLS and CDR2 as YYNGEE. The ends lost 2 bases at V and 0 bases at J; junction bases unmatched: 4. The CDR3 consists of 18 residues. CDR3 region: CASSVAGTGGSYNSPLHF. CDR3 sequence (DNA): TGTGCCAGCAGCGTGGCCGGGACAGGGGGCTCCTATAATTCACCCCTCCACTTT.

The V and J genes are TRBV15 and TRBJ1-2; D possibly corresponds to TRBD1 (6 bases). The germline CDR1 and CDR2 sequences are LNHNV and YYDKDF (reference sequence). V lost 0 bases to trimming and J lost 0 bases, with 8 bases between them. The length of the CDR3 is 15 residues. The DNA for the CDR3 is TGTGCCACCAGCAGAGAGTCAGGGGCTAACTATGGCTACACCTTC. Protein: CATSRESGANYGYTF.

This clone was counted a single time. This sequence joins TRBV28 and TRBJ2-7; D not certain. The CDR3 spans 12 residues. V gave up 8 bases and J gave up 2 bases, with 10 bases separating them. Germline-derived CDR1 and CDR2 are MDHEN and SYDVKM. This CDR3 is CASRDFTYEQYF. For the CDR3, the DNA is TGTGCCAGCCGAGATTTCACCTACGAGCAGTACTTC.

With respect to this clone: No conserved phenylalanine or tryptophan is present at the end of the CDR3, so a read error is the likely explanation. The DNA is left out, because the CDR3 cannot be placed on it with certainty; the CDR3 is given as TCRdb lists it. This chain joins TRBV30 and TRBJ2-3; TRBD2 was called by the table and not checked on the DNA. Counting both end residues, the CDR3 totals 12 amino acids. The germline V gene encodes CDR1 GTSNPN and CDR2 SVGIG (reference sequence). CDR3 residues: CAWSAGLAGGFL.

The chain employs TRBV29-1 and TRBJ2-1; TRBD1 is a possible D gene (5 bases). The V gene's germline CDR1 is SQVTM and CDR2 ANQGSEA. V lost 7 bases, J lost 4 bases, and 8 bases lay in between. CDR3 length: 11 amino acids. As DNA, the CDR3 is TGCAGCGGACAGTGGTACAATGAGCAGTTCTTC. Protein product: CSGQWYNEQFF.

This rearrangement joins TRBV9 to TRBJ2-7, with TRBD1 matching 7 bases. This CDR3 has 15 residues. The J segment lost 0 bases and the V segment lost 2 bases, leaving 5 bases of the junction unmatched. Germline V lookup: CDR1 SGDLS, CDR2 YYNGEE. The CDR3, as DNA: TGTGCCAGCAGCGTCAGAGGGACAGACTCCTACGAGCAGTACTTC. This sequence encodes CASSVRGTDSYEQYF.

The chain employs TRBV9 and TRBJ2-1; a possible D gene is TRBD2 (5 bases). CDR3 length: 14 amino acids. V was clipped by 4 bases and J by 8 bases, with 16 bases between them. Germline V gene sequence: CDR1 SGDLS, CDR2 YYNGEE. The CDR3 here is CASSSGTSRDEQFF. The DNA for the CDR3 is TGTGCCAGCAGCTCGGGTACTTCGAGGGATGAGCAGTTCTTC. Complete variable domain (other parts from reference TRBV9 and TRBJ2-1): DSGVTQTPKHLITATGQRVTLRCSPRSGDLSVYWYQQSLDQGLQFLIQYYNGEERAKGNILERFSAQQFPDLHSELNLSSLELGDSALYFCASSSGTSRDEQFFGPGTRLTVL.

This clone was found a few times. V is TRBV6-1 and J is TRBJ2-5; D is uncertain. The ends were cut back, 3 bases at V and 6 bases at J, with 8 bases in the middle. The CDR3 has 12 residues. Germline V gene lookup returns CDR1 MNHNS and CDR2 SASEGT. CDR3 residues: CASSEAPQTQYF. The CDR3 nucleotides are TGTGCCAGCAGTGAGGCTCCCCAGACCCAGTACTTC.

The V gene is TRBV7-9, the J gene TRBJ2-5; 7 bases are shared with TRBD2. Germline CDR1 reads SEHNR; CDR2 reads FQNEAQ (reference sequence). The CDR3 is made up of 13 amino acids. Trimming at V came to 11 bases and at J to 4 bases, leaving 10 bases not matched to a gene. The CDR3 region has the DNA TGTGCCTCAGCGCGGGAGTTGGTAGAGACCCAGTACTTC. Its translation: CASARELVETQYF.